These 23 T cell receptor beta chains came from one sample sequenced in a study of blood T cells in healthy people across ages. Using a J-beta primer mix together with a sample-barcoded 5' primer, a second PCR was run for roughly 6 to 12 cycles. TCRdb passed the 5' RACE reads through MiXCR, listing each CDR3 protein once. This table has about 1.7 million distinct CDR3 sequences, 28% appearing once. Input material: blood. These receptor sequences come from a woman between 25 and 40 years old in good health.

Many counts were recorded for this clonotype. The V gene is TRBV4-2, the J gene TRBJ2-4; a possible D gene is TRBD1 (6 bases). This CDR3 comprises 17 residues. V was shortened by 0 bases and J by 0 bases, with 12 bases between the two germline ends. The germline V gene encodes CDR1 LGHNA and CDR2 YNFKEQ. The CDR3 spells CASSQDRTEGAKNIQYF. Written as DNA, the CDR3 is TGTGCCAGCAGCCAAGATCGGACAGAAGGAGCCAAAAACATTCAGTACTTC.

The sample holds a few counts of this clonotype. The J gene is TRBJ2-7, the V gene TRBV28, with TRBD1 as a possible D gene (7 bases). Germline CDR1 is MDHEN and CDR2 is SYDVKM. V lost 3 bases, J lost 3 bases, and 18 bases lay in between. CDR3 length: 16 residues. The CDR3 region has the DNA TGTGCCAGCAGTTTCGGAGGGGGCTCTAATAGCTACGAGCAGTACTTC. Translation gives CASSFGGGSNSYEQYF.

The chain recombines TRBV4-1 with TRBJ1-2, with D possibly TRBD1 on 5 matching bases. The germline CDR1 and CDR2 sequences are MGHRA and YSYEKL. The CDR3 runs to 16 residues. The ends were cut back, 0 bases at V and 7 bases at J, with 18 bases in the middle. CDR3 sequence: CASSQESGGRAFGYTF. The CDR3 DNA sequence: TGCGCCAGCAGCCAAGAATCCGGTGGCAGGGCCTTTGGCTACACCTTC.

The chain is built from TRBV28 and TRBJ2-1; 7 nucleotides match TRBD2. Germline V gene lookup returns CDR1 MDHEN and CDR2 SYDVKM. The length of the CDR3 is 12 residues. The junction had 2 bases not matched to a gene; V was cut back by 10 bases and J by 2 bases. CDR3 loop: CATRGTYNEQFF. The CDR3 nucleotides are TGTGCCACGCGGGGGACCTACAATGAGCAGTTCTTC.

This clonotype was found a few times. The rearrangement joins TRBV11-2 to TRBJ2-3, with 11 bases that match TRBD2. CDR1 and CDR2 from the germline V gene are SGHAT and FQNNGV. The J segment lost 3 bases and the V segment lost 6 bases, leaving 11 bases of the junction unmatched. The CDR3 consists of 17 residues. The CDR3 DNA follows: TGTGCCAGCAGTCTCACCCTACTAGCGGGGGTTACAGATACGCAGTATTTT. This sequence encodes CASSLTLLAGVTDTQYF.

This rearrangement joins TRBV18 to TRBJ1-1, with unresolved D. Germline CDR1 is KGHSH and CDR2 is LQKENI. The CDR3 is 13 residues long. Trimming cost V 3 bases and J 0 bases, with 5 bases left between them. CDR3 sequence reads: CASSPLVNTEAFF. The CDR3 region has the DNA TGTGCCAGCTCACCGTTAGTGAACACTGAAGCTTTCTTT.

The chain is built from TRBV6-2 or TRBV6-3 and TRBJ2-1; D is possibly TRBD2 (6 bases). With 6 bases removed from V and 12 bases from J, the gap between germline ends came to 15 bases. Germline V gives CDR1 MNHEY, CDR2 SVGEGT. The CDR3 loop spans 12 amino acids. CDR3 residues: CASRPSVSVQFF. DNA of the CDR3: TGTGCCAGCAGGCCTAGCGTGAGTGTGCAGTTCTTC.

This clonotype showed up many times. The chain combines TRBV7-2 with TRBJ2-7, with no clear D. V lost 3 bases and J lost 12, with 15 bases in between. Per the germline V gene, CDR1 is SGHTA and CDR2 is FQGNSA. This CDR3 has 12 amino acids. CDR3 residues: CASSFLKTSRYF. CDR3 in DNA: TGTGCCAGCAGCTTTTTGAAAACATCACGGTACTTC. Variable domain in full (rest from reference TRBV7-2 and TRBJ2-7): GAGVSQSPSNKVTEKGKDVELRCDPISGHTALYWYRQSLGQGLEFLIYFQGNSAPDKSGLPSDRFSAERTGGSVSTLTIQRTQQEDSAVYLCASSFLKTSRYFGPGTRLTVT.

This clonotype has only a few counts. The genes are TRBV3-1 and TRBJ2-1; D perhaps matches TRBD1 (6 bases). There are 15 residues in the CDR3. Between the trimmed V and J ends, which lost 0 bases and 6 bases, there was a span of 12 bases. Per germline, CDR1 LGHDT and CDR2 YNNKEL (reference sequence). The CDR3, as DNA: TGTGCCAGCAGCCAAGAGGGGGCTAGCCGCAATGAGCAGTTCTTC. Translation gives CASSQEGASRNEQFF.

This clonotype was seen at least ten times. CDR3 region: CASSKWTGGRSYGYTF. The DNA of the CDR3 is TGTGCCAGCAGCAAATGGACAGGGGGCCGTAGCTATGGCTACACCTTC. This chain uses TRBV27 with TRBJ1-2, with 11 bases matching TRBD1. The CDR3 contains 16 residues. V shed 6 bases, J shed 4 bases, and the junction held 10 bases outside the gene matches. Germline CDR1 and CDR2: MNHEY and SMNVEV (reference sequence).

This clonotype was seen a few times. V usage is TRBV2 and J usage is TRBJ2-1, with a weak D call TRBD2 (5 bases). This CDR3 is 13 amino acids long. CDR1 is SNHLY, CDR2 FYNNEI, per germline. Trimming pared 6 bases from V and 6 bases from J, leaving 12 bases between. In nucleotides, the CDR3 is TGTGCCAGCAGGGATTCGAGGGTCAATGAGCAGTTCTTC. This encodes CASRDSRVNEQFF.

This clonotype has a handful of counts. The chain uses TRBV27 and TRBJ2-7; D is possibly TRBD1 or TRBD2 (5 bases each). The CDR3 loop spans 13 amino acids. Germline V gene lookup returns CDR1 MNHEY and CDR2 SMNVEV (reference sequence). Deletions cut 7 bases from V and 6 bases from J, with 16 bases between. The CDR3: CASMLWGSAEQYF. The CDR3 DNA follows: TGTGCCAGCATGCTCTGGGGGTCTGCCGAGCAGTACTTC.

This clonotype was seen only a few times. The rearrangement links TRBV5-1 to TRBJ2-7; unclear D gene. The CDR3 contains 14 residues. The V gene's germline CDR1 is SGHRS and CDR2 YFSETQ. Trimming cost V 4 bases and J 5 bases, with 16 bases left between them. The CDR3 DNA is TGCGCCAGCAGCGCGCCGACACAAGTTGACGAGCAGTACTTC. Residues: CASSAPTQVDEQYF.

This clonotype turned up a few times. V is TRBV28 and J is TRBJ1-2; TRBD1 aligns across 7 bases. V shed 2 bases and J 6 bases; nucleotides not matched to a gene: 15. CDR1 is MDHEN and CDR2 is SYDVKM in the germline V gene. The CDR3 runs to 17 residues. In DNA form, the CDR3 reads TGTGCCAGCAGTTTACCGCAGGGGGAGCTGGGATTGAATGGCTACACCTTC. This sequence encodes CASSLPQGELGLNGYTF.

V usage is TRBV29-1 and J usage is TRBJ2-3; no firm D call. In germline, CDR1 is SQVTM, CDR2 ANQGSEA. Deletions cut 0 bases from V and 4 bases from J, with 8 bases between. The CDR3 covers 13 residues. CDR3 in DNA: TGCAGCGTTGAAGACACGCCAGCAGATACGCAGTATTTT. Its protein is CSVEDTPADTQYF.

The CDR3: CASSPGRRVGYTF. CDR3 coding DNA: TGTGCCAGCAGCCCGGGCAGGAGAGTTGGCTACACCTTC. The chain employs TRBV12-3 or TRBV12-4 and TRBJ1-2; no reliable D call. The ends were cut back, 6 bases at V and 7 bases at J, with 15 bases in the middle. The CDR3 length is 13 residues.

On this clonotype: A much larger clone is a single base away; this may be a read error. The chain has TRBV7-7 and TRBJ2-1; D gene uncertain. The V gene's germline CDR1 is SSHAT and CDR2 FNYEAQ (reference sequence). The CDR3 runs 17 residues. Trimming shortened V by 2 bases and J by 4 bases, and 18 bases separated the two germline ends. The CDR3 protein is CASSLQAPVGGYNEQFF. The CDR3 bases are TGTGCCAGCAGCTTACAGGCCCCGGTGGGCGGTTACAATGAGCAGTTCTTC.

The chain uses TRBV13 and TRBJ2-6; either TRBD1 or TRBD2 may fit D (6 bases each). The germline V and J ends were trimmed by 5 bases and 6 bases, with 17 bases remaining between them. This CDR3 spans 16 amino acids. Germline lookup yields CDR1 PRHDT and CDR2 FYEKMQ (reference sequence). In DNA form, the CDR3 reads TGTGCCAGCAGCGGAATGAGTCGGGGGCAGGCCAACGTCCTGACTTTC. Protein product: CASSGMSRGQANVLTF.

The chain combines TRBV28 with TRBJ2-3; 14 nucleotides line up with TRBD2. After removal of 8 bases from V and 3 bases from J, the junction contained 7 bases not matched to a gene. This CDR3 region has 16 residues. Germline V lookup: CDR1 MDHEN, CDR2 SYDVKM. CDR3 in amino acids: CASFAGTSGGTDTQYF. As DNA, the CDR3 is TGTGCCAGCTTTGCCGGGACTAGCGGGGGTACAGATACGCAGTATTTT.

V and J are TRBV20-1 and TRBJ2-7; perhaps TRBD1 as D (5 bases). This CDR3 has 15 amino acids. Trimming removed 0 bases from V and 5 bases from J, with 17 bases in between. Germline values: CDR1 DFQATT, CDR2 SNEGSKA (reference sequence). The CDR3 DNA sequence: TGCAGTGCTAGAGAGGGATGGGCAGGGTCCAACGAGCAGTACTTC. Translation: CSAREGWAGSNEQYF.

The chain uses TRBV27 and TRBJ1-1, with a tentative D call TRBD1 (5 bases). The CDR3 contains 15 residues. Germline values: CDR1 MNHEY, CDR2 SMNVEV (reference sequence). V was cut by 3 bases and J by 3 bases, with 14 bases left in between. DNA of the CDR3: TGTGCCAGCAGTTTTACAGGCTTAGCTGACACTGAAGCTTTCTTT. As protein: CASSFTGLADTEAFF.

The V call is TRBV12-3 or TRBV12-4, the J call TRBJ2-7, with 7 bases lining up with TRBD1. The CDR3 consists of 15 residues. After removal of 6 bases from V and 4 bases from J, the junction contained 12 bases not matched to a gene. CDR3 protein: CASSFLQGRTYEQYF. The CDR3 DNA reads as TGTGCCAGCAGCTTCCTACAGGGGAGAACTTACGAGCAGTACTTC.

This chain links TRBV7-2 with TRBJ1-1; D ambiguous. CDR1 is SGHTA and CDR2 is FQGNSA in the germline V gene. This CDR3 has 15 amino acids. Trimming took 1 base from V and 5 from J, leaving 14 bases between them. The CDR3 spells CASSLEGSAWTEAFF. In DNA form, the CDR3 reads TGTGCCAGCAGCTTAGAGGGCTCGGCGTGGACTGAAGCTTTCTTT.